This T cell receptor beta chain was recovered during a study of Ad26.COV2.S vaccination and SARS-CoV-2 variants. The method was immunoSEQ multiplex PCR; TCRdb's version includes in-frame clones alone and lacks a portion of them. The table has hundreds of thousands of clones, about 86% seen once; the top ten hold about 11%. Per germline, CDR1 LNHDA and CDR2 SQIVND (reference sequence). J was trimmed by 7 bases and V by 5 bases; bases with no gene match: 5. This CDR3 is 15 amino acids long. Treatment reported: some 20 received Ad26.COV2.S at low or high dose, single or two shots; about 5 received placebo; per-sample allocation not given. Samples analyzed were those drawn on day 63 after the first vaccine or placebo injection.

The chain combines TRBV19 with TRBJ1-6; 10 nucleotides line up with TRBD1. The receptor was isolated from a person between 18 and 59 years old who received the Ad26.COV2.S COVID-19 vaccine or a placebo. This sample comprised peripheral blood, obtained in a trial of Ad26.COV2.S vaccine versus placebo. The CDR3 protein is CASSPGDRGNSPLHF. The CDR3 DNA follows: TGTGCCAGTAGTCCGGGGGACAGGGGCAATTCACCCCTCCACTTT.